This T cell receptor beta chain was recorded in a study of OX40 agonist ivuxolimab in advanced cancers. Notes on the study in general: Some of the nonresponding patients also showed low levels of normalized T-cell clonal expansion.

Libraries were prepared by immunoSEQ multiplex PCR; TCRdb keeps only in-frame clonotypes and omits some of them. In the table there are about 21,000 clones, about 79% of which are singletons. Comment on this clone: No antigen is known for it.

V shed 0 bases, J shed 6 bases, and the junction held 1 base outside the gene matches. Germline V gene data show CDR1 as MNHEY and CDR2 as SVGAGI. CDR3 length: 14 amino acids. The rearrangement joins TRBV6-5 to TRBJ2-2, with 7 bases matching TRBD2. The origin of this receptor is an adult with an advanced solid tumor such as melanoma, head and neck, liver or kidney cancer. This specimen was CD4+ or CD8+ T cells sorted from blood, taken in a trial of the OX40 agonist ivuxolimab. CDR3 DNA sequence: TGTGCCAGCAGTTACTCGCGGGGGTCCGGGGAGCTGTTTTTT. Protein product: CASSYSRGSGELFF.